This T cell receptor (beta chain) was profiled in a study of blood T cell repertoires in COVID-19. In the study overall: From T cells, B-cell-depleted T cells, or PBMCs came the material, which was cDNA or gDNA.

Authors' analysis steps: Amplification from reference gene primers served as the basis for estimated nucleated cell counts. Data came from immunoSEQ multiplex PCR; TCRdb stores just in-frame clones and leaves some out. V, J and clone size are those of that table, while D and trimming were read from the DNA. The profile covers around 250,000 clones, with about 82% appearing a single time and about 12% taken by the ten largest. The CDR3 loop spans 16 amino acids. V shed 1 base and J 2 bases; nucleotides not matched to a gene: 6. Per germline, CDR1 MDHEN and CDR2 SYDVKM. The sequence derives from a man at least 80 years old with acute or convalescent COVID-19. The source material was peripheral blood. The V and J genes are TRBV28 and TRBJ2-3; 7 bases agree with TRBD2. The CDR3 protein is CASSLLGGRSTDTQYF. The CDR3 DNA is TGTGCCAGCAGTTTATTGGGGGGGAGGTCCACAGATACGCAGTATTTT.